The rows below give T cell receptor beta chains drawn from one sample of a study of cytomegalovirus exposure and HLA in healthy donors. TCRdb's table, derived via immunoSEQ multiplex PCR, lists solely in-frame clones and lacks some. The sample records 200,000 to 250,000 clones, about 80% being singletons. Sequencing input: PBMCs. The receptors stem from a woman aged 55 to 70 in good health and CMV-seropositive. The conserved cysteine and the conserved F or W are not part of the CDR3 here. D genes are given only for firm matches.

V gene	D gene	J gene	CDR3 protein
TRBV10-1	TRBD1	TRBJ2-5	ASSSNRGREETQY
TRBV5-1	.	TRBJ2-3	ASSHSVSTRTDTQY
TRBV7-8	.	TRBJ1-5	ASSLAGRGSNRPQH
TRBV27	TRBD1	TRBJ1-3	ASRSPGQGNTIY
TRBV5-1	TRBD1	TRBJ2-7	ASSGGQSYYEQY
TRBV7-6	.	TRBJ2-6	ASSPRGGANVLT
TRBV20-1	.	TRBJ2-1	SAGAIEQF
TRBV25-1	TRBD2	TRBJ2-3	ASTRTSGTDTQY
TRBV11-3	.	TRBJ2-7	ASSQDSSSYEQY
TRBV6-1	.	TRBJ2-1	ASSDYAKNEQF
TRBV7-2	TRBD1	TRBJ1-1	ASSLGRGRLSTEAF
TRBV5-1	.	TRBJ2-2	AAREGVGTGELF
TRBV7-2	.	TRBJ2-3	ASSLVWAYTDTQY
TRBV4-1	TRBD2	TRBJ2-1	ASSQDRTSSYNEQF
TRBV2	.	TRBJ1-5	ASSDRGVQPQH
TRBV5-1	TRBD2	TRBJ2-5	ASSSSGRTQETQY
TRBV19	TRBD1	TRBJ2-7	ASSIGDRRSYEQY
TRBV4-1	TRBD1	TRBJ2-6	ASSQPRQGAFAGANVLT
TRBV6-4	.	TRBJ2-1	ASSDSTGDEQF
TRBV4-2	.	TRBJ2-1	ASSQDFSEQF
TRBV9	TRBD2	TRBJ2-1	ASSVGGTSPINPLF
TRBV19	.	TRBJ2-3	ASTPGYHTDTQY
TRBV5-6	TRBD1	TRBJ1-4	ASSRTGAGANEKLF
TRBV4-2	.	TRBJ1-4	ASSQVGTTKTVELF
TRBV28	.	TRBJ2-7	ASSHRTLSYEQY
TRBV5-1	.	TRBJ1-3	ASSFGKSVHTIY
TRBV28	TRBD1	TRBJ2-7	ASSSQQGLVSSEQY
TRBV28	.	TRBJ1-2	ASSLGGNYGYT
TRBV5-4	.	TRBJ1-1	ASSLAGLSGDTEAF
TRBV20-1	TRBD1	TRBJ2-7	SASGGQ
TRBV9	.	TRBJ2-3	ASSVEVGGGTDTQY
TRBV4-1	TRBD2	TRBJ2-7	ASSQGPGGPNEQY
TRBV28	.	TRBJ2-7	ASSLSSRGGNEQY
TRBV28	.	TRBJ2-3	ASSSDSYLTDTQY
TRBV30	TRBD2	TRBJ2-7	ALTRREVKHEQY
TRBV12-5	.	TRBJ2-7	ASGFLQGHEQY
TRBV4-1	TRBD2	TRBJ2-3	ASSHPLAGGSTDTQY
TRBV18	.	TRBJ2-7	ASSLSGGVYEQY
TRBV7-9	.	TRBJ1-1	ASSLSAGMNTEAF
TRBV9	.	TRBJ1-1	ASSGRSLGGGTEAF
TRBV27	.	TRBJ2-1	ASSRPMAAREF
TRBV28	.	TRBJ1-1	ASPIHRDPLNTEAF
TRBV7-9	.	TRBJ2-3	ASSYSGEADTQY
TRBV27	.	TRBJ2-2	ASSQGNGELF
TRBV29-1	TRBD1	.	SAIYRTGGGQQF
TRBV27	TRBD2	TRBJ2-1	ASSTSMTGGEYNEQF
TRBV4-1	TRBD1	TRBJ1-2	ASSSEGASGGYT
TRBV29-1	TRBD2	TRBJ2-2	SVGGLGGIVGELF
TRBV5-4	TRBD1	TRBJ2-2	ASGGQGGYTGELF
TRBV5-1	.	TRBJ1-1	ASSLKTGNTEAF
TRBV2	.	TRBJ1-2	ASSGQDGQGYT
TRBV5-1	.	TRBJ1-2	ASSLATVNYGYT